The present T cell receptor beta chain was sequenced within a study of blood T cell repertoires in COVID-19. Study details: The United States, Italy and Spain supplied acute and convalescent COVID-19 samples. T cells, B-cell-depleted T cells, or PBMCs supplied cDNA or gDNA.

The authors' processing: For nucleated cells, counts were estimated from reference gene primer amplification. Measured with immunoSEQ multiplex PCR; TCRdb has only the in-frame clones, and not every one. V and J calls and clone size are copied from that table; D and trimming were computed from the DNA. The sample has some 210,000 clones; roughly nine tenths are singletons. Patients of the Seattle cohort, enrolled during active infection, were followed longitudinally. The receptor was isolated from a man between 60 and 75 years old with COVID-19, enrolled during active disease. Sequencing was carried out using peripheral blood.

The CDR3 loop is CASRDQTANYGYTF. The CDR3 DNA reads as TGTGCCAGCAGGGACCAGACAGCTAACTATGGCTACACCTTC. The chain carries TRBV6-1 and TRBJ1-2; D may be TRBD1 (5 bases). The V gene lost 6 bases and the J gene lost 0 bases, with 11 bases spanning the gap. The CDR3 runs to 14 residues. Germline lookup yields CDR1 MNHNS and CDR2 SASEGT.